These 9 T cell receptor beta chains came from one sample sequenced in a study of blood T cell repertoires in COVID-19 (TCRdb year 2020). The library was produced with the immunoSEQ multiplex PCR assay. TCRdb limited this immuneACCESS table to in-frame rearrangements with V and J called. A share of clones is missing; checked studies link under half to unresolved V genes, and the rest is unexplained. The sample contains about 140,000 clones, around 80% of them found a single time. The ten largest clones add up to approximately 3.6% of the sample. Sequenced input: peripheral blood. The receptors stem from a man between 60 and 70 years old with acute or convalescent COVID-19.

V is TRBV28 and J is TRBJ2-7, with D possibly TRBD1 on 5 matching bases. With 5 bases removed from V and 1 base from J, the gap between germline ends came to 9 bases. The CDR3 is made up of 13 amino acids. Germline-derived CDR1 and CDR2 are MDHEN and SYDVKM. CDR3 nucleotides: TGTGCCAGCAGTCAGGGAAGATCCTACGAGCAGTACTTC. It encodes CASSQGRSYEQYF.

This clone showed up just a few times. The CDR3 nucleotides read TGTGCCAGCAGTCCTGACGGGGACTATGGCTACACCTTC. Amino acid sequence: CASSPDGDYGYTF. V usage is TRBV12-3 or TRBV12-4 and J usage is TRBJ1-2; D gene uncertain. The CDR3 extends over 13 amino acids. The V end lost 5 bases, the J end lost 3 bases, and 10 bases lay between the germline ends.

The chain recombines TRBV6-6 with TRBJ2-7; D perhaps matches TRBD2 (6 bases). Trimming left V 5 bases short and J 2 bases short, with 13 bases between. Germline V lookup: CDR1 MNHNY, CDR2 SVGAGI (reference sequence). The CDR3 spans 14 residues. DNA of the CDR3: TGTGCCAGCAGTATACGGGGACTGCCCTACGAGCAGTACTTC. It specifies CASSIRGLPYEQYF.

The rearrangement links TRBV29-1 to TRBJ2-1; 8 positions match TRBD1. CDR3 length: 13 residues. Losses at the gene ends were 4 bases for V and 7 bases for J; bases not matched to a gene: 6. Germline CDR1 reads SQVTM; CDR2 reads ANQGSEA. This CDR3 is CSVVPQGANEQFF. The CDR3 DNA reads as TGCAGCGTTGTCCCCCAGGGGGCAAATGAGCAGTTCTTC.

This clone was recorded only once. This chain joins TRBV6-5 and TRBJ1-5, with TRBD1 matching over 8 bases. The germline V gene encodes CDR1 MNHEY and CDR2 SVGAGI. This CDR3 is built from 15 residues. The ends lost 11 bases at V and 1 base at J; junction bases unmatched: 10. This chain's CDR3 is CAADRGPGSNQPQHF. CDR3 bases: TGTGCCGCTGACAGGGGCCCGGGGAGCAATCAGCCCCAGCATTTT.

This clone was counted a single time. V is TRBV10-3 and J is TRBJ2-2, with 11 bases fitting TRBD1. V lost 5 bases and J lost 4; bases outside the gene matches: 9. Germline CDR1 is ENHRY and CDR2 is SYGVKD. The CDR3 spans 17 residues. Here the CDR3 DNA reads TGTGCCATCAGTCCCCTGGACAGGGGGCCGGGCACCGGGGAGCTGTTTTTT. Residues: CAISPLDRGPGTGELFF.

This chain connects TRBV29-1 to TRBJ1-2; D not resolved. CDR1 and CDR2 (germline): SQVTM, ANQGSEA. The CDR3 spans 11 residues. V gave up 3 bases and J gave up 4 bases, with 6 bases separating them. The CDR3 here is CSVEVGYGYTF. CDR3 DNA: TGCAGCGTTGAGGTCGGCTATGGCTACACCTTC.

The chain is built from TRBV28 and TRBJ1-2; D may be TRBD1 (5 bases). Trimming cost V 3 bases and J 4 bases, with 18 bases left between them. CDR3 length: 16 residues. Germline-derived CDR1 and CDR2 are MDHEN and SYDVKM. CDR3 nucleotide sequence: TGTGCCAGCAGTTTGACCCTACCGACAGAGAGCTATGGCTACACCTTC. It encodes CASSLTLPTESYGYTF.

The genes are TRBV19 and TRBJ1-4; D is undetermined. Trimming removed 3 bases from V and 8 bases from J, with 16 bases in between. The CDR3 runs 15 residues. Germline CDR1 and CDR2: LNHDA and SQIVND (reference sequence). This chain's CDR3 is CASSISWNWREKLFF. In nucleotides, the CDR3 is TGTGCCAGTAGTATTTCGTGGAATTGGCGGGAAAAACTGTTTTTT.